The 15 T cell receptor beta chains presented below share a single source sample, sequenced in a study of regulatory T cells in long-lasting Graves disease. Time point indicated: newly diagnosed GD, antithyroid drugs for less than 3 months. Scientists built the TCR library using RNA that was extracted from PBMCs. CDR3-region Arm-PCR and iRepertoire HTBI primers produced the TCR beta libraries. TCRdb used MiXCR to reprocess the multiplex PCR reads, holding one entry per CDR3 protein. The sample consists of 410,000 or so distinct CDR3 sequences, under 15% of them appearing once. The same sample was also used in a study of T cells in Graves' hyperthyroidism and ophthalmopathy.

The starting material was peripheral blood mononuclear cells (PBMCs), obtained at new diagnosis, from a patient treated with antithyroid drugs. These receptors all come from a woman younger than 45 with Graves disease.

The V call is TRBV13, the J call TRBJ2-7; tentative D call: TRBD2 (7 bases). The germline gives CDR1 PRHDT, CDR2 FYEKMQ (reference sequence). Trimming left V 5 bases short and J 0 bases short, with 17 bases between. This CDR3 spans 16 amino acids. The CDR3 bases are TGTGCCAGCAGCCTTAGGGGGGGGATGAGCTCCTACGAGCAGTACTTC. Translated: CASSLRGGMSSYEQYF. Complete variable domain (other parts from reference TRBV13 and TRBJ2-7): AAGVIQSPRHLIKEKRETATLKCYPIPRHDTVYWYQQGPGQDPQFLISFYEKMQSDKGSIPDRFSAQQFSDYHSELNMSSLELGDSALYFCASSLRGGMSSYEQYFGPGTRLTVT.

This clonotype was detected ten times or more. V and J are TRBV29-1 and TRBJ2-5; D possibly corresponds to TRBD1 (5 bases). The V end was cut by 4 bases, the J end by 4 bases, with 10 bases between. This CDR3 has 12 amino acids. Germline lookup yields CDR1 SQVTM and CDR2 ANQGSEA. The CDR3 loop is CSVADTGETQYF. CDR3 DNA: TGCAGCGTTGCGGACACCGGAGAGACCCAGTACTTC. Full variable domain (rest looked up from reference TRBV29-1 and TRBJ2-5): SAVISQKPSRDICQRGTSLTIQCQVDSQVTMMFWYRQQPGQSLTLIATANQGSEATYESGFVIDKFPISRPNLTFSTLTVSNMSPEDSSIYLCSVADTGETQYFGPGTRLLVL.

This clonotype was counted a few times. This rearrangement joins TRBV5-1 to TRBJ1-1; TRBD1 might be the D (6 bases). Germline V lookup: CDR1 SGHRS, CDR2 YFSETQ. This CDR3 spans 15 amino acids. V lost 4 bases, J lost 1 base, and 14 bases lay in between. The CDR3 DNA reads TGCGCCAGCAGCCTCGAACTGACAGGGAACACTGAAGCTTTCTTT. Amino acid sequence: CASSLELTGNTEAFF.

This clonotype was found a few times. This chain links TRBV5-1 with TRBJ2-7; D is unresolved. Trimming removed 6 bases from V and 3 bases from J, with 7 bases in between. Germline assignment: CDR1 SGHRS and CDR2 YFSETQ. This CDR3 region has 11 residues. CDR3 region: CASTHGYEQYF. CDR3 in DNA: TGCGCCAGCACCCACGGCTACGAGCAGTACTTC.

At least ten counts were recorded for this clonotype. The chain joins TRBV28 to TRBJ2-2, with 12 bases fitting TRBD2. V was pared by 4 bases and J by 3 bases, with 3 bases of the junction left unmatched. Per the germline V gene, CDR1 is MDHEN and CDR2 is SYDVKM. The CDR3 extends over 16 amino acids. The CDR3 here is CASSSASGRDTGELFF. As DNA, the CDR3 is TGTGCCAGCAGTTCAGCTAGCGGGAGGGACACCGGGGAGCTGTTTTTT.

This clonotype was found many times. This chain uses TRBV7-9 with TRBJ2-7; 9 bases map to TRBD2. CDR1 and CDR2 (germline): SEHNR, FQNEAQ (reference sequence). Germline trimming cut 1 base from V and 2 bases from J; bases unmatched to any gene: 6. This CDR3 comprises 16 residues. This CDR3 reads CASSLGTSGSTYEQYF. In nucleotides, the CDR3 is TGTGCCAGCAGCTTAGGTACTAGCGGGTCAACCTACGAGCAGTACTTC. Complete variable domain (other parts from reference TRBV7-9 and TRBJ2-7): DTGVSQNPRHKITKRGQNVTFRCDPISEHNRLYWYRQTLGQGPEFLTYFQNEAQLEKSRLLSDRFSAERPKGSFSTLEIQRTEQGDSAMYLCASSLGTSGSTYEQYFGPGTRLTVT.

This chain uses TRBV5-6 with TRBJ2-4; 7 bases match TRBD1. This CDR3 spans 18 amino acids. The germline CDR1 and CDR2 sequences are SGHDT and YYEEEE. V was pared by 0 bases and J by 9 bases, with 18 bases of the junction left unmatched. The CDR3 loop is CASSLGGQDLTRKGIQYF. CDR3 nucleotides: TGTGCCAGCAGCTTGGGTGGACAGGACCTAACACGGAAAGGCATTCAGTACTTC.

Concerning this clonotype: Given a much more abundant clone one base away, this may be a read error. The chain uses TRBV12-3 or TRBV12-4 and TRBJ2-1; TRBD1 matches at 11 bases. The CDR3 is made up of 15 amino acids. The V and J ends lost 4 bases and 10 bases, in that order; junction bases with no gene match: 9. CDR3 protein: CASSSRTGGGYEQFF. CDR3 in DNA: TGTGCCAGCAGTTCCCGGACAGGGGGCGGCTACGAGCAGTTCTTC.

In this sample, this clonotype turned up many times. V gene TRBV30 combines with J gene TRBJ1-2, with no clear D. Germline V gives CDR1 GTSNPN, CDR2 SVGIG (reference sequence). The CDR3 sequence is 12 residues long. Trimming took 3 bases from V and 4 from J, leaving 9 bases between them. CDR3 in amino acids: CAWRDSGYGYTF. CDR3 nucleotide sequence: TGTGCCTGGAGGGACTCCGGCTATGGCTACACCTTC.

This clonotype turned up a few times. The chain links TRBV5-4 to TRBJ1-2; D is possibly TRBD1 (5 bases). V dropped 2 bases and J dropped 5 bases, with 13 bases sitting between them. CDR3 length equals 14 residues. Germline loops: CDR1 SGHNT, CDR2 YYREEE (reference sequence). Here the CDR3 reads CASSFQGGGYGYTF. CDR3 DNA sequence: TGTGCCAGCAGCTTTCAGGGCGGCGGGTATGGCTACACCTTC.

The chain links TRBV29-1 to TRBJ2-7; possibly TRBD1 for D (6 bases). CDR1 SQVTM and CDR2 ANQGSEA come from the germline V gene. The CDR3 contains 13 residues. V was trimmed by 4 bases and J by 3 bases, leaving 13 bases between them. The CDR3 bases are TGCAGCGTTGCCACCCGCAGGGGCTACGAGCAGTACTTC. Its protein product is CSVATRRGYEQYF.

This clonotype was counted many times. This sequence joins TRBV6-2 or TRBV6-3 and TRBJ2-3, with TRBD2 as a possible D gene (6 bases). With 10 bases removed from V and 9 bases from J, the gap between germline ends came to 14 bases. Germline V gives CDR1 MNHEY, CDR2 SVGEGT. This CDR3 region has 11 residues. The CDR3 here is CATSGRRTQYF. CDR3 coding DNA: TGTGCCACCTCGGGGAGGAGAACGCAGTATTTT.

This clonotype has ten or more counts. V usage is TRBV12-3 or TRBV12-4 and J usage is TRBJ2-5; unclear D gene. The V and J ends lost 1 base and 4 bases respectively, with 10 bases between them. This CDR3 is 14 amino acids long. CDR3 amino acids: CASSLGAEVETQYF. CDR3 DNA: TGTGCCAGCAGTTTAGGCGCGGAAGTAGAGACCCAGTACTTC.

This clonotype has at least ten counts. V gene TRBV2 combines with J gene TRBJ2-1, with a tentative D call TRBD2 (6 bases). Trimming took 8 bases from V and 10 from J, leaving 24 bases between them. This CDR3 has 15 amino acids. Germline lookup yields CDR1 SNHLY and CDR2 FYNNEI. Here the CDR3 reads CASYLSEAPGEEQFF. The CDR3 DNA reads TGTGCCAGCTACCTATCGGAGGCCCCGGGAGAGGAGCAGTTCTTC.

The chain employs TRBV5-1 and TRBJ2-5, with D perhaps assigned TRBD1 or TRBD2 (5 bases each). The ends were cut back, 0 bases at V and 5 bases at J, with 14 bases in the middle. CDR3 length equals 15 residues. Germline V lookup: CDR1 SGHRS, CDR2 YFSETQ. The chain's CDR3 is CASSLGAGTVETQYF. CDR3 in DNA: TGCGCCAGCAGCTTGGGTGCAGGGACCGTCGAGACCCAGTACTTC.